This T cell receptor beta chain appears in the sequencing data of a study of cytomegalovirus exposure and HLA in healthy donors. About the research overall: Within an early data release were about 85 million unique TCRs drawn from HLA-typed donors. Study-wide results and caveats: Available immune exposure information covered CMV serostatus only. Reported results showed that the classifier diagnosed cytomegalovirus status with high specificity and sensitivity.

Nominally healthy donors provided the samples, though records likely missed some immune exposures. The PCR contained 60 Vbeta and 13 Jbeta primers. TCRdb's copy holds only in-frame clones and misses some; the assay was immunoSEQ multiplex PCR. The sample lists around 130,000 clones, 60% to 80% occurring once. With regard to this clone: Its antigen is unknown.

The CDR3 is 13 amino acids. From germline, CDR1 is SGHRS and CDR2 YFSETQ. Germline trimming cut 8 bases from V and 2 bases from J; bases unmatched to any gene: 6. This sequence was found in a man aged 45-65 years in good health and CMV-seronegative. This chain uses TRBV5-1 with TRBJ2-7; 8 bases align to TRBD2. The sample taken for sequencing was PBMCs. CDR3 sequence reads: CASGLAGTYEQYF. CDR3 sequence (DNA): TGCGCCAGTGGATTAGCGGGAACCTACGAGCAGTACTTC.